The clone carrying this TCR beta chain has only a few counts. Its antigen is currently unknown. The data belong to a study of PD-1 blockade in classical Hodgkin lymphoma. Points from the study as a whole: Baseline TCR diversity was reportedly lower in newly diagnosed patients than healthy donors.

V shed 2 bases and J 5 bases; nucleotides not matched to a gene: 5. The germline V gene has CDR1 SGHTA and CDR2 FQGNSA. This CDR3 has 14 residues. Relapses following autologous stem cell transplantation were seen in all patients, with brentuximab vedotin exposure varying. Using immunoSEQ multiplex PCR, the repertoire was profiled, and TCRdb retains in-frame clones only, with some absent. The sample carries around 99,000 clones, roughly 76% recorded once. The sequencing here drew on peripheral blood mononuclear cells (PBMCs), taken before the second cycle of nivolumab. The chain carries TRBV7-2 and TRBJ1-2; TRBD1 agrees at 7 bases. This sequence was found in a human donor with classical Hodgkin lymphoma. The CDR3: CASSLNAGGYGYTF. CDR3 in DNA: TGTGCCAGCAGCTTAAATGCAGGGGGATATGGCTACACCTTC. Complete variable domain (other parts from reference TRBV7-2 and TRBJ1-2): GAGVSQSPSNKVTEKGKDVELRCDPISGHTALYWYRQSLGQGLEFLIYFQGNSAPDKSGLPSDRFSAERTGGSVSTLTIQRTQQEDSAVYLCASSLNAGGYGYTFGSGTRLTVV.